Each of the 13 T cell receptor beta chains below was sequenced from the same sample in a study of Ad26.COV2.S vaccination and SARS-CoV-2 variants. Assay: immunoSEQ multiplex PCR; the TCRdb copy retains only in-frame clones and omits some. This sample has over 110,000 clones, with around 86% found just once. Material: peripheral blood, obtained after recovery from COVID-19. The source of these receptors is a human donor who had recovered from COVID-19.

V gene TRBV19 combines with J gene TRBJ1-6, with D possibly being TRBD1 (5 bases). V was trimmed by 6 bases and J by 8 bases, leaving 11 bases between them. From germline, CDR1 is LNHDA and CDR2 SQIVND (reference sequence). This CDR3 spans 13 amino acids. The CDR3 is CASSGGVYSPLHF. The CDR3 DNA follows: TGTGCCAGTAGCGGGGGGGTTTATTCACCCCTCCACTTT.

The genes are TRBV6-1 and TRBJ2-7; TRBD1 aligns across 7 bases. Germline assignment: CDR1 MNHNS and CDR2 SASEGT. The CDR3 sequence is 14 residues long. Germline trimming cut 3 bases from V and 1 base from J; bases unmatched to any gene: 3. The DNA for the CDR3 is TGTGCCAGCAGTGAGCAGGGGGTATCCTACGAGCAGTACTTC. It yields the protein CASSEQGVSYEQYF.

The V and J genes are TRBV10-3 and TRBJ1-6; D is ambiguous. The CDR3 runs to 17 residues. CDR1 is ENHRY and CDR2 is SYGVKD in the germline V gene. V was pared by 3 bases and J by 0 bases, with 12 bases between. The CDR3 nucleotides read TGTGCCATCAGTGAACGCGGACCGGGCTCCTATAATTCACCCCTCCACTTT. Translating gives CAISERGPGSYNSPLHF.

V gene TRBV5-5 combines with J gene TRBJ2-7; D call uncertain. CDR1 is SGHKS and CDR2 is YYEKEE in the germline V gene (reference sequence). Deletions cut 3 bases from V and 3 bases from J, with 13 bases between. The CDR3 totals 14 residues. Here the CDR3 reads CASSSADRVYEQYF. The CDR3 nucleotides read TGTGCCAGCAGCTCTGCCGACCGAGTCTACGAGCAGTACTTC.

The J gene is TRBJ2-3, the V gene TRBV4-3; 7 nucleotides match TRBD1. Trimming took 2 bases from V and 5 from J; bases not matched to a gene: 10. This CDR3 comprises 16 residues. Per the germline V gene, CDR1 is LGHNA and CDR2 is YSLEER. DNA for the CDR3: TGCGCCAGCAGCCAATCAGACAGGGATTATGGAGATACGCAGTATTTT. It codes for CASSQSDRDYGDTQYF.

The V gene is TRBV19, the J gene TRBJ1-3; the D is unclear. Trimming shortened V by 6 bases and J by 3 bases, and 9 bases separated the two germline ends. Germline V gives CDR1 LNHDA, CDR2 SQIVND (reference sequence). The CDR3 is 13 residues long. The CDR3 DNA follows: TGTGCCAGTAGGGTCACAGTTGGAAACACCATATATTTT. It codes for CASRVTVGNTIYF.

The chain uses TRBV29-1 and TRBJ1-4, with 9 positions matching TRBD1. V lost 6 bases and J lost 5; bases outside the gene matches: 4. Germline loops: CDR1 SQVTM, CDR2 ANQGSEA. This CDR3 is built from 13 residues. CDR3 in DNA: TGCAGCGTAGCCGGGACAGGGAATGAAAAACTGTTTTTT. Its protein is CSVAGTGNEKLFF.

The CDR3 reads CATSGTLAGAFQETQYF. For the CDR3, the DNA is TGTGCCACCAGCGGTACACTAGCGGGGGCCTTTCAAGAGACCCAGTACTTC. The genes are TRBV15 and TRBJ2-5, with TRBD2 matching 11 bases. Germline CDR1 LNHNV, CDR2 YYDKDF (reference sequence). The junction had 10 bases not matched to a gene; V was cut back by 5 bases and J by 2 bases. This CDR3 comprises 17 residues.

J is TRBJ1-1 and V is TRBV5-4, with 8 bases matching TRBD1. After removal of 1 base from V and 11 bases from J, the junction contained 10 bases not matched to a gene. Per the germline V gene, CDR1 is SGHNT and CDR2 is YYREEE (reference sequence). The length of the CDR3 is 14 residues. CDR3 sequence: CASSLYPGGMWAFF. As DNA, the CDR3 is TGTGCCAGCAGCTTGTACCCAGGGGGCATGTGGGCTTTCTTT. The full variable domain, rest sourced from reference TRBV5-4 and TRBJ1-1, is ETGVTQSPTHLIKTRGQQVTLRCSSQSGHNTVSWYQQALGQGPQFIFQYYREEENGRGNFPPRFSGLQFPNYSSELNVNALELDDSALYLCASSLYPGGMWAFFGQGTRLTVV.

This clone was recorded once. The J gene is TRBJ1-5, the V gene TRBV19; D is perhaps TRBD1 (5 bases). Trimming left V 4 bases short and J 6 bases short, with 16 bases between. There are 15 residues in the CDR3. Germline V lookup: CDR1 LNHDA, CDR2 SQIVND (reference sequence). CDR3 loop: CASSKGIIIIQPQHF. CDR3 in DNA: TGTGCCAGTAGTAAGGGGATTATTATAATTCAGCCCCAGCATTTT.

CDR3 DNA sequence: TGCGCCAGCAGCCCAGATGGAGACATGAACACTGAAGCTTTCTTT. Encoded protein: CASSPDGDMNTEAFF. The chain couples TRBV5-1 to TRBJ1-1; D unresolved. There are 15 residues in the CDR3. V lost 4 bases, J lost 0 bases, and 13 bases lay in between. Per the germline V gene, CDR1 is SGHRS and CDR2 is YFSETQ.

J is TRBJ1-1 and V is TRBV7-9; D not certain. V gave up 5 bases and J gave up 1 base, with 8 bases separating them. The CDR3 runs 13 residues. Germline assignment: CDR1 SEHNR and CDR2 FQNEAQ (reference sequence). CDR3 DNA sequence: TGTGCCAGCAGCCCGCCAGGGAACACTGAAGCTTTCTTT. Its protein is CASSPPGNTEAFF.

The chain links TRBV5-1 to TRBJ1-1; D is undetermined. In germline, CDR1 is SGHRS, CDR2 YFSETQ. The V end was cut by 4 bases, the J end by 1 base, with 14 bases between. CDR3 size: 15 residues. This chain's CDR3 is CASSNLGETNTEAFF. CDR3 nucleotide sequence: TGCGCCAGCAGCAATTTAGGAGAAACGAACACTGAAGCTTTCTTT.